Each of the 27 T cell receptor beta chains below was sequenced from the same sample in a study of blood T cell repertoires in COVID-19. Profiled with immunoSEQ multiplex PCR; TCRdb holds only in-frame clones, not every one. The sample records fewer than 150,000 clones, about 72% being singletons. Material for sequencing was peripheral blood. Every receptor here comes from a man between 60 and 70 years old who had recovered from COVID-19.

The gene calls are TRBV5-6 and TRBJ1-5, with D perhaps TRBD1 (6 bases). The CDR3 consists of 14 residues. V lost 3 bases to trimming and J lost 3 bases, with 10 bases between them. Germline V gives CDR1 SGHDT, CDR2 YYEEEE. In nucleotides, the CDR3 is TGTGCCAGCAGCTCGGGACACCTCAATCAGCCCCAGCATTTT. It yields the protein CASSSGHLNQPQHF.

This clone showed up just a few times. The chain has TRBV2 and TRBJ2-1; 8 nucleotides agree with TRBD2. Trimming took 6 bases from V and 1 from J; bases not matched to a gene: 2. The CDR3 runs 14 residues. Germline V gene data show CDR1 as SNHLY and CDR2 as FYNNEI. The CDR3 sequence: CASRTSGSYNEQFF. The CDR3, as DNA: TGTGCCAGCAGAACTAGCGGATCCTACAATGAGCAGTTCTTC.

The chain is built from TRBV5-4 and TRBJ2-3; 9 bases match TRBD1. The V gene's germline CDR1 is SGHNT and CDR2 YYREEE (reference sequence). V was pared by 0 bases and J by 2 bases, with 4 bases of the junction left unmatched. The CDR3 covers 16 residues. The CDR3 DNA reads TGTGCCAGCAGCTTGGCTAGGACAGGGGCCACAGATACGCAGTATTTT. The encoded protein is CASSLARTGATDTQYF.

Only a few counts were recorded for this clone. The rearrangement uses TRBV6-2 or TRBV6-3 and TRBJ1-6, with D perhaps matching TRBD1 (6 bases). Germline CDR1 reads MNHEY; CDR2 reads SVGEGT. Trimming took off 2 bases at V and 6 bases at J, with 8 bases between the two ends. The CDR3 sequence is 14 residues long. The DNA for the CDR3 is TGTGCCAGCAGTTACGGACAGTCTAATTCACCCCTCCACTTT. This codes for CASSYGQSNSPLHF.

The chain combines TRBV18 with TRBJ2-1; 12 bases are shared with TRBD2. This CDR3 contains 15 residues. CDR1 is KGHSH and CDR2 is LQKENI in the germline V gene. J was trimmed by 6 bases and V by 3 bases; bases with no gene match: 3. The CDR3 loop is CASSPGLAGPNEQFF. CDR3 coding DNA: TGTGCCAGCTCACCGGGACTAGCGGGTCCCAATGAGCAGTTCTTC.

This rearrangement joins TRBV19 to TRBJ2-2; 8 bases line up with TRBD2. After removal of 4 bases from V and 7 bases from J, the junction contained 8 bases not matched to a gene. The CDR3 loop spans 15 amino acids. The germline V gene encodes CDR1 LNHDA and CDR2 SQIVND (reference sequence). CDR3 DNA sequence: TGTGCCAGTAGTAGGTCCCCCCGGGGGGGCGGGGAGCTGTTTTTT. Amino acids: CASSRSPRGGGELFF.

The CDR3 region is CASSSQVLGEQYF. Here the CDR3 DNA reads TGTGCCAGCAGCTCACAGGTTCTAGGCGAGCAGTACTTC. The chain links TRBV7-3 to TRBJ2-7, with a possible D match to TRBD1 (5 bases). Trimming shortened V by 4 bases and J by 6 bases, and 13 bases separated the two germline ends. CDR1 and CDR2 from the germline V gene are SGHTA and FQGTGA. The CDR3 consists of 13 residues.

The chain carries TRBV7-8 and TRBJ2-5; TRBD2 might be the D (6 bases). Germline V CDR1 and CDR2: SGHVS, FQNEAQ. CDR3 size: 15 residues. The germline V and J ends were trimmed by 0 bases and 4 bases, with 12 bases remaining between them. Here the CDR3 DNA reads TGTGCCAGCAGCTTAGCGTTTACGCGGGGAGAGACCCAGTACTTC. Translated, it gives CASSLAFTRGETQYF.

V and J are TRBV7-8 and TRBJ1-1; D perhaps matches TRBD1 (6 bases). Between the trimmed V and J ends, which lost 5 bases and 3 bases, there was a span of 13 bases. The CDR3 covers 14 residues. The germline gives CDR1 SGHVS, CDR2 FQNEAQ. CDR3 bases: TGTGCCAGCAGCCCTCGATACAGGGACACTGAAGCTTTCTTT. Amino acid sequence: CASSPRYRDTEAFF.

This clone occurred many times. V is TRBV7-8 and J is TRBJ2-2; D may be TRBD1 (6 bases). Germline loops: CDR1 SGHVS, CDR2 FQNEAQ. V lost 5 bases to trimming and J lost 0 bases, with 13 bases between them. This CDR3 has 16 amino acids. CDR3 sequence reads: CASSHTGPPNTGELFF. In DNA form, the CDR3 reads TGTGCCAGCAGCCATACAGGGCCCCCGAACACCGGGGAGCTGTTTTTT.

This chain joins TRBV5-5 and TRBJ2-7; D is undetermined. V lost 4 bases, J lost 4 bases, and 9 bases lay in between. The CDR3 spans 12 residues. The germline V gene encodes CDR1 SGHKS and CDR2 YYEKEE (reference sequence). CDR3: CASSPGLYEQYF. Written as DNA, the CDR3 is TGTGCCAGCAGCCCCGGGTTATACGAGCAGTACTTC.

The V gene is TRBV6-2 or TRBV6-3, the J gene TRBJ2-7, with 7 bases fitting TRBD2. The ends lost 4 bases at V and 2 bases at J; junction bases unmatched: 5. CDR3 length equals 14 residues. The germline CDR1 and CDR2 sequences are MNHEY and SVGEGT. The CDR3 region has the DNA TGTGCCAGCAGTTTATTGACTAGCCCCTACGAGCAGTACTTC. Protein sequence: CASSLLTSPYEQYF.

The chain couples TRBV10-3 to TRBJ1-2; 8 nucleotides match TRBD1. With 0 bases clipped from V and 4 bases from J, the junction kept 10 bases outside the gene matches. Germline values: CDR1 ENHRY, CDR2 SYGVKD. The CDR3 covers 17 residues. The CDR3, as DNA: TGTGCCATCAGTGAGTCGATCCCCTGGGACAGGAGCTATGGCTACACCTTC. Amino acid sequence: CAISESIPWDRSYGYTF.

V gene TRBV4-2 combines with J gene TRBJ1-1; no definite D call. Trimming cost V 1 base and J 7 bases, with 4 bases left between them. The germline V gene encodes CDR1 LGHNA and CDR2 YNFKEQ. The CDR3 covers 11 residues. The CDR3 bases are TGTGCCAGCAGCCAAGTAAATGAAGCTTTCTTT. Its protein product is CASSQVNEAFF.

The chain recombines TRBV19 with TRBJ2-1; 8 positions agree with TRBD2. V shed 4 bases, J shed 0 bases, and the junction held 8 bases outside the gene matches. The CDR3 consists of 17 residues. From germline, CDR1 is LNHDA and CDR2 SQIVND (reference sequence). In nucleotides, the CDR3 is TGTGCCAGTAGTACTGAGACTAGCGCGAGCTCCTACAATGAGCAGTTCTTC. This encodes CASSTETSASSYNEQFF.

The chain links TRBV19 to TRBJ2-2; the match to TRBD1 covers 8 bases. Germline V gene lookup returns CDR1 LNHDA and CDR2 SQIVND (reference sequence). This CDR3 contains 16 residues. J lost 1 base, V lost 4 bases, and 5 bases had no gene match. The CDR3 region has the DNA TGTGCCAGTAGTACCAGACAGGGGCAGAACACCGGGGAGCTGTTTTTT. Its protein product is CASSTRQGQNTGELFF.

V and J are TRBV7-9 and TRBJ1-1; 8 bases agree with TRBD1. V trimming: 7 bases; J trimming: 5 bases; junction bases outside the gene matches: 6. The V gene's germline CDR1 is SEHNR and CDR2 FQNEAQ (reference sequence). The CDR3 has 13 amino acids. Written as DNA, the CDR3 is TGTGCCAGCACTACAGGGGGAGGGACTGAAGCTTTCTTT. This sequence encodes CASTTGGGTEAFF. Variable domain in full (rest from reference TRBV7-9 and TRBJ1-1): DTGVSQNPRHKITKRGQNVTFRCDPISEHNRLYWYRQTLGQGPEFLTYFQNEAQLEKSRLLSDRFSAERPKGSFSTLEIQRTEQGDSAMYLCASTTGGGTEAFFGQGTRLTVV.

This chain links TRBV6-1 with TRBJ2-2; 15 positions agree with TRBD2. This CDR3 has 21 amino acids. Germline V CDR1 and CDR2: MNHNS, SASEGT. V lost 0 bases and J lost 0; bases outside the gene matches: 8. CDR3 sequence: CASSEAMGLAGGTPNTGELFF. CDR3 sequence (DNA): TGTGCCAGCAGTGAAGCCATGGGACTAGCGGGAGGTACTCCGAACACCGGGGAGCTGTTTTTT.

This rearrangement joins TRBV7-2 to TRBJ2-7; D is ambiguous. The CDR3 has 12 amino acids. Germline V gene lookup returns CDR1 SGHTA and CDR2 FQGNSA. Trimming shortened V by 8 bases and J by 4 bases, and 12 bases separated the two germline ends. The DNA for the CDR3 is TGTGCCAGCGCCGCCCGAGCTTACGAGCAGTACTTC. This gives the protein CASAARAYEQYF.

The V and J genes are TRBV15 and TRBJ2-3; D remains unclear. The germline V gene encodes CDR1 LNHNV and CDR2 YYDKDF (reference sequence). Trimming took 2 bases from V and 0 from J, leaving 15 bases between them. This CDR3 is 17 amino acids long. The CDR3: CATSRTRQLFSTDTQYF. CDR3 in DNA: TGTGCCACCAGCAGAACGAGGCAGCTCTTTAGCACAGATACGCAGTATTTT.

CDR3 sequence (DNA): TGTGCCAGCAGGAGGAGGGGGGGCGTGCCAGATACGCAGTATTTT. This codes for CASRRRGGVPDTQYF. The chain joins TRBV6-5 to TRBJ2-3, with TRBD2 as a possible D gene (7 bases). Germline CDR1 and CDR2: MNHEY and SVGAGI. Trimming shortened V by 6 bases and J by 4 bases, and 17 bases separated the two germline ends. The CDR3 covers 15 residues.

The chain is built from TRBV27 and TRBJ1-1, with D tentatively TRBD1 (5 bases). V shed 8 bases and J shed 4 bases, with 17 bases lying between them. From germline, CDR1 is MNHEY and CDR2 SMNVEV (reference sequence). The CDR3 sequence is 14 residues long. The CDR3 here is CASLRTPRGTEAFF. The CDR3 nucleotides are TGTGCCAGCCTTCGGACCCCTAGGGGCACTGAAGCTTTCTTT.

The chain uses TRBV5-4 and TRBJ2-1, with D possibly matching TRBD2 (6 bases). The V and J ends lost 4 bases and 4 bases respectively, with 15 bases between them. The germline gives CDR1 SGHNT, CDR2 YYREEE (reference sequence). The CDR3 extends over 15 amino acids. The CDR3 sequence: CASSRPDGGYNEQFF. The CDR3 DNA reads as TGTGCCAGCAGCCGCCCGGACGGGGGATACAATGAGCAGTTCTTC.

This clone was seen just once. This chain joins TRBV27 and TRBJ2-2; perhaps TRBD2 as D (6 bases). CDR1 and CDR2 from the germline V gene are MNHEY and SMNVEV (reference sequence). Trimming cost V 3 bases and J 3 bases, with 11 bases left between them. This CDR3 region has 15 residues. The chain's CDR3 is CASSFGGLDTGELFF. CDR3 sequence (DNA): TGTGCCAGCAGTTTTGGGGGGTTGGACACCGGGGAGCTGTTTTTT.

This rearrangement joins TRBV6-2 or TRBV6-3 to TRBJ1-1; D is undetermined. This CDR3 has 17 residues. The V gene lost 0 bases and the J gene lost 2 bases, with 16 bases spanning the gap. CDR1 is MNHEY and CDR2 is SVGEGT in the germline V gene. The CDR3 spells CASSYSGRRTGNTEAFF. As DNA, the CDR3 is TGTGCCAGCAGTTACTCGGGCAGGCGCACTGGAAACACTGAAGCTTTCTTT.

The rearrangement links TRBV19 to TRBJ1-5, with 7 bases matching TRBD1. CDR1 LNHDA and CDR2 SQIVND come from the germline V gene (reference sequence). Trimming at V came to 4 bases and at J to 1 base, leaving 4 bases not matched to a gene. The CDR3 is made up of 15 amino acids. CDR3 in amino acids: CASSTTGNSNQPQHF. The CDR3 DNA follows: TGTGCCAGTAGTACGACAGGGAACAGCAATCAGCCCCAGCATTTT. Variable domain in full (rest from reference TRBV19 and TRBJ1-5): DGGITQSPKYLFRKEGQNVTLSCEQNLNHDAMYWYRQDPGQGLRLIYYSQIVNDFQKGDIAEGYSVSREKKESFPLTVTSAQKNPTAFYLCASSTTGNSNQPQHFGDGTRLSIL.

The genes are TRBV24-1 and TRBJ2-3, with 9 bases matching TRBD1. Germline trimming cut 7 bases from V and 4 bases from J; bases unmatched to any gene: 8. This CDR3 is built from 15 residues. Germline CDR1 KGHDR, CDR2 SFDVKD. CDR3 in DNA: TGTGCCACCAGCGACAGGACAGGGGTTTCAGATACGCAGTATTTT. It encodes CATSDRTGVSDTQYF.